One T cell receptor (beta chain) is described in this entry. Its antigen is as yet unknown. These data are taken from a study of Ad26.COV2.S vaccination and SARS-CoV-2 variants. Overall study: Donor got 5x10^10 or 1x10^11 viral particles of Ad26.COV2.S.

Study-wide points: A substantial breadth of spike-specific CD8+ and CD4+ T cell responses after vaccination has been reported. Placebo recipients trailed vaccine recipients in spike-specific TCR breadth.

Sequenced by immunoSEQ multiplex PCR; TCRdb stores in-frame clones only, minus some. The sample lists about 380,000 clones; roughly 85% were seen once. Treatment described: 15 to 20 received Ad26.COV2.S at low or high dose, single or two shots; about 5 received placebo; per-sample allocation not given. Samples came from day 63 after the first vaccine or placebo injection. The V and J ends lost 3 bases and 5 bases respectively, with 4 bases between them. Germline loops: CDR1 MNHEY, CDR2 SVGEGT. This CDR3 comprises 11 residues. The sequence came from a person between 18 and 59 years old who received the Ad26.COV2.S COVID-19 vaccine or a placebo. The input for sequencing was peripheral blood, taken in a trial of Ad26.COV2.S vaccine versus placebo. The J gene is TRBJ1-2, the V gene TRBV6-2 or TRBV6-3; D remains ambiguous. Here the CDR3 DNA reads TGTGCCAGCAGTTATACGTATGGCTACACCTTC. It specifies CASSYTYGYTF.